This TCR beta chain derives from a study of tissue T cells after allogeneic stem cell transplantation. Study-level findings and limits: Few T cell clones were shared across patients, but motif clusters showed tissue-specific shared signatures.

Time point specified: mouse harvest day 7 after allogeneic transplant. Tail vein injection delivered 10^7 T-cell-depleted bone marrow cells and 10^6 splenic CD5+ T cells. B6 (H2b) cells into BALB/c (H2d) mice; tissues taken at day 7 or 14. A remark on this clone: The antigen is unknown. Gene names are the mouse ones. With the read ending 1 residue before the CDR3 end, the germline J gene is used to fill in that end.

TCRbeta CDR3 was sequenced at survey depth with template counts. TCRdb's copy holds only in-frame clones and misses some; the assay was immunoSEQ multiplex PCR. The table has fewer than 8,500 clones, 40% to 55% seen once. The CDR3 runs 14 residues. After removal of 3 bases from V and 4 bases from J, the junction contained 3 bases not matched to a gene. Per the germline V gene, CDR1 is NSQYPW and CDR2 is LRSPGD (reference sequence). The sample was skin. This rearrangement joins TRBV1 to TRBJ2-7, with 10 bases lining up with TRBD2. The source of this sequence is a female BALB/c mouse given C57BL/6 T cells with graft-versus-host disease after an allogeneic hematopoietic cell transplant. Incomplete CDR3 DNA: TGCACCTGCAGTGCGCGACTGGGGGGATATGAACAGTAC. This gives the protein CTCSARLGGYEQY. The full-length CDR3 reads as CTCSARLGGYEQYF.